The clone carrying this T cell receptor (beta chain) was observed once. The data were obtained in a study of blood T cell repertoires in COVID-19. At the level of the study: Acute and convalescent COVID-19 samples came from the United States, Italy and Spain. The analysed material was cDNA or gDNA that came from T cells, B-cell-depleted T cells, or PBMCs.

In the authors' workflow: Estimation of nucleated cell counts relied on the amplification of reference gene primers. Assay used: immunoSEQ multiplex PCR; TCRdb lists only in-frame clones, some missing. V, J and clone size are those of that table, while D and trimming were read from the DNA. The sample carries about 76,000 clones, roughly 90% recorded once. The sample taken for sequencing was peripheral blood. The receptor was derived from a human donor in a cohort sampled during active COVID-19.

The CDR3 nucleotides read TGTGCCAGTTATGAAGCGGGAGGCGAGCAGTACTTC. Translation gives CASYEAGGEQYF. The chain is built from TRBV28 and TRBJ2-7; 9 bases are shared with TRBD2. CDR1 and CDR2 from the germline V gene are MDHEN and SYDVKM. The CDR3 is 12 amino acids. J was trimmed by 6 bases and V by 9 bases; bases with no gene match: 6.